This T cell receptor beta chain was retrieved from a study of early T cells in non-severe SARS-CoV-2 infection. Study-wide background: Bulk RNA isolated from unsorted whole blood underwent sequencing; chains were not paired.

This CDR3 is 12 amino acids long. The V and J ends lost 6 bases and 0 bases respectively, with 5 bases between them. This clonotype was seen ten or more times. Its target is unknown. Findings of the study overall: Matching against VDJdb likely underestimated virus-specific expansions, favoring anti-spike CD8.

Researchers tagged individual cDNA molecules with unique molecular identifiers. TCRdb reanalysed the 5' RACE reads using MiXCR and keeps one entry per CDR3 protein. The sample records around 26,000 distinct CDR3 sequences, roughly 5.3% being singletons. The rearrangement joins TRBV12-3 or TRBV12-4 to TRBJ2-5, with D uncertain. The specimen was whole blood. The source of this sequence is an adult who was a healthcare worker with PCR-confirmed SARS-CoV-2 infection or an uninfected control (not recorded which). CDR3 bases: TGTGCCAGCAGACATTACCAAGAGACCCAGTACTTC. Translating it yields CASRHYQETQYF.